This T cell receptor beta chain was captured in a study of technical replicates of blood from several donors (dated by TCRdb to 2016 to 2017). The CDR3 runs 16 residues from the cysteine to the phenylalanine. Only CDR3 DNA is held: 48 bases, read in frame from base 1. At the junction V is shortened by 4 bases and J by 1 base, with 14 bases in between. CDR1 is given as SQVTM and CDR2 as ANQGSEA, both from the germline V gene. As for this clone: Its recognized antigen is unknown. The input lacks base qualities; no much larger clone sits a single base away.

Receptor amplification or capture employed the immunoSEQ multiplex PCR assay. The source is immuneACCESS, and TCRdb retained only in-frame sequences with V and J called. Part of the clones is not carried over; for the studies checked, unresolved V genes explain less than half of this, and the remainder is unexplained. The sample table shows around 57,000 clones, and 94% are seen once. Of the sample, approximately 0.22% falls within the top ten clones. The chain is made from TRBV29-1 and TRBJ2-6; a weak D assignment points to TRBD2 (6 bases agree). This clonotype originated in a human donor in good health. The sequencing sample was made of T cells isolated from PBMCs. The bases read TGCAGCGTTGCGGGACTCGTTATATCTGGGGCCAACGTCCTGACTTTC. Its translation is CSVAGLVISGANVLTF.